A single sample is the source of the 15 T cell receptor beta chains below, sequenced in a study of shared clonotypes between healthy human individuals. Naive CD8 cells lacked CD45RO and underwent positive selection for CCR7, leaving out terminally differentiated effector memory CD45RA+ cells. Profiling relied on immunoSEQ multiplex PCR, and the TCRdb table lists in-frame clones only, not all of them. The top ten clones hold less than 0.35% of a sample with about 600,000 clones, 98% of them seen once. Material: naive CD8+ T cells sorted from blood. These receptors were obtained from a young man in good health.

J is TRBJ1-4 and V is TRBV27; tentatively, D is TRBD1 (5 bases). V lost 2 bases, J lost 5 bases, and 12 bases lay in between. Germline V gene data show CDR1 as MNHEY and CDR2 as SMNVEV (reference sequence). CDR3 length equals 15 residues. In nucleotides, the CDR3 is TGTGCCAGCAGTTTAATCTGGCGGGGGAATGAAAAACTGTTTTTT. Its protein is CASSLIWRGNEKLFF.

The J gene is TRBJ1-1, the V gene TRBV5-1, with 7 positions matching TRBD1. Germline assignment: CDR1 SGHRS and CDR2 YFSETQ. The J segment lost 1 base and the V segment lost 4 bases, leaving 4 bases of the junction unmatched. The CDR3 consists of 14 residues. The DNA for the CDR3 is TGCGCCAGCAGCGCCGGACAGGCGAACACTGAAGCTTTCTTT. Translating gives CASSAGQANTEAFF.

This chain connects TRBV2 to TRBJ2-3; TRBD2 matches 14 bases. With 6 bases clipped from V and 4 bases from J, the junction kept 6 bases outside the gene matches. Germline values: CDR1 SNHLY, CDR2 FYNNEI. The CDR3 is made up of 16 amino acids. The CDR3 reads CASRGLAGEGADTQYF. In DNA form, the CDR3 reads TGTGCCAGCAGGGGACTAGCGGGAGAGGGGGCAGATACGCAGTATTTT.

The chain has TRBV29-1 and TRBJ2-7; TRBD2 agrees at 7 bases. The J segment lost 0 bases and the V segment lost 6 bases, leaving 5 bases of the junction unmatched. The germline CDR1 and CDR2 sequences are SQVTM and ANQGSEA. This CDR3 spans 13 amino acids. CDR3 loop: CSVGSGLSYEQYF. CDR3 DNA sequence: TGCAGCGTGGGTAGCGGGCTCTCCTACGAGCAGTACTTC.

This chain uses TRBV6-5 with TRBJ2-5; TRBD2 is a possible D gene (5 bases). CDR1 and CDR2 (germline): MNHEY, SVGAGI. This CDR3 region has 14 residues. V was cut by 2 bases and J by 5 bases, with 12 bases left in between. The CDR3 is CASSYPGRRETQYF. DNA for the CDR3: TGTGCCAGCAGTTACCCGGGTAGGAGGGAGACCCAGTACTTC.

This clone was seen once. CDR3 in DNA: TGTGCCAGCAGCCAAGTTGAAGACTACCTCCGCTATGGCTACACCTTC. It specifies CASSQVEDYLRYGYTF. This chain connects TRBV14 to TRBJ1-2, with no clear D. Trimming removed 1 base from V and 4 bases from J, with 16 bases in between. CDR1 is SGHDN, CDR2 FVKESK, per germline. The length of the CDR3 is 16 residues. The full variable domain, completed using reference TRBV14 and TRBJ1-2, is EAGVTQFPSHSVIEKGQTVTLRCDPISGHDNLYWYRRVMGKEIKFLLHFVKESKQDESGMPNNRFLAERTGGTYSTLKVQPAELEDSGVYFCASSQVEDYLRYGYTFGSGTRLTVV.

The chain recombines TRBV27 with TRBJ2-7; perhaps TRBD1 as D (6 bases). V lost 5 bases and J lost 3, with 14 bases in between. This CDR3 spans 14 amino acids. Germline V CDR1 and CDR2: MNHEY, SMNVEV (reference sequence). The chain's CDR3 is CASSPFPQGYEQYF. The CDR3 DNA reads TGTGCCAGCAGTCCTTTTCCACAGGGCTACGAGCAGTACTTC.

V usage is TRBV6-1 and J usage is TRBJ1-3; no reliable D call. This CDR3 contains 14 residues. Trimming removed 7 bases at V and 0 bases at J, with 10 bases between. Germline CDR1 MNHNS, CDR2 SASEGT. The CDR3 DNA sequence: TGTGCCAGCAATCGACCAGGCTCTGGAAACACCATATATTTT. Its protein is CASNRPGSGNTIYF.

This chain connects TRBV5-1 to TRBJ2-1; 8 positions agree with TRBD1. Per the germline V gene, CDR1 is SGHRS and CDR2 is YFSETQ. The CDR3 has 15 amino acids. Unmatched junction bases numbered 3, after V lost 4 bases and J lost 0 bases. CDR3 region: CASSTGGSSYNEQFF. The CDR3 coding sequence is TGCGCCAGCAGCACAGGGGGGTCCTCCTACAATGAGCAGTTCTTC.

J is TRBJ2-1 and V is TRBV15; 8 nucleotides line up with TRBD2. There are 15 residues in the CDR3. V trimming: 6 bases; J trimming: 8 bases; junction bases outside the gene matches: 12. Germline CDR1 reads LNHNV; CDR2 reads YYDKDF (reference sequence). The chain's CDR3 is CATRNTGTRSHEQFF. The CDR3, as DNA: TGTGCCACCAGGAATACCGGGACTAGGTCCCATGAGCAGTTCTTC.

The chain employs TRBV28 and TRBJ1-5; no reliable D call. Germline CDR1 and CDR2: MDHEN and SYDVKM. The CDR3 runs 15 residues. Trimming left V 5 bases short and J 1 base short, with 12 bases between. This CDR3 is CASSPSSWSNQPQHF. The CDR3 nucleotides are TGTGCCAGCAGTCCCTCGTCCTGGAGCAATCAGCCCCAGCATTTT.

The chain uses TRBV27 and TRBJ2-4, with a possible D match to TRBD1 (6 bases). The CDR3 loop spans 15 amino acids. V lost 5 bases and J 7 bases, leaving 18 bases between the germline ends. Germline CDR1 and CDR2: MNHEY and SMNVEV (reference sequence). The CDR3 DNA is TGTGCCAGCAGTCCCACCCGACAGGTGCACAACATTCAGTACTTC. It encodes CASSPTRQVHNIQYF.

The DNA of the CDR3 is TGTGCCAGCAGTGGGACCCTGACAGGGGTTCCTAACTATGGCTACACCTTC. As protein: CASSGTLTGVPNYGYTF. This chain uses TRBV25-1 with TRBJ1-2; 8 nucleotides align to TRBD1. The CDR3 is 17 amino acids. CDR1 and CDR2 (germline): MGHDK, SYGVNS. J gave up 0 bases and V 4 bases, and 10 bases lay outside the gene matches.

The rearrangement uses TRBV5-4 and TRBJ1-2; a weak D match, TRBD1 (6 bases). This CDR3 has 14 amino acids. Germline V CDR1 and CDR2: SGHNT, YYREEE (reference sequence). V was shortened by 4 bases and J by 5 bases, with 15 bases between the two germline ends. The CDR3 DNA follows: TGTGCCAGCAGCGACCGGGGGCAGGGGTATGGCTACACCTTC. Amino acid sequence: CASSDRGQGYGYTF.

This chain uses TRBV27 with TRBJ2-5, with unresolved D. CDR1 is MNHEY, CDR2 SMNVEV, per germline (reference sequence). This CDR3 contains 12 residues. Trimming stripped 3 bases from V and 0 bases from J, with 2 bases between. DNA of the CDR3: TGTGCCAGCAGTTTTAACCAAGAGACCCAGTACTTC. Translation gives CASSFNQETQYF.